This record covers a single T cell receptor (beta chain). This sample was included in a study of control samples from healthy donors and cancer patients. The CDR3 is made up of 14 amino acids. Germline values: CDR1 LNHDA, CDR2 SQIVND (reference sequence). The ends lost 7 bases at V and 5 bases at J; junction bases unmatched: 8. Clones were read by immunoSEQ multiplex PCR, and TCRdb kept only the in-frame ones, dropping some. The sample lists about 160,000 clones; roughly 90% were seen once. The sequence derives from a man aged 25-40 years in good health. The chain combines TRBV19 with TRBJ1-5; 7 bases fit TRBD1. Sequencing used blood. The CDR3 is CASTPWRGHQPQHF. In nucleotides, the CDR3 is TGTGCCAGTACTCCCTGGAGGGGGCATCAGCCCCAGCATTTT. The full variable domain, with the rest looked up from reference TRBV19 and TRBJ1-5, is DGGITQSPKYLFRKEGQNVTLSCEQNLNHDAMYWYRQDPGQGLRLIYYSQIVNDFQKGDIAEGYSVSREKKESFPLTVTSAQKNPTAFYLCASTPWRGHQPQHFGDGTRLSIL.